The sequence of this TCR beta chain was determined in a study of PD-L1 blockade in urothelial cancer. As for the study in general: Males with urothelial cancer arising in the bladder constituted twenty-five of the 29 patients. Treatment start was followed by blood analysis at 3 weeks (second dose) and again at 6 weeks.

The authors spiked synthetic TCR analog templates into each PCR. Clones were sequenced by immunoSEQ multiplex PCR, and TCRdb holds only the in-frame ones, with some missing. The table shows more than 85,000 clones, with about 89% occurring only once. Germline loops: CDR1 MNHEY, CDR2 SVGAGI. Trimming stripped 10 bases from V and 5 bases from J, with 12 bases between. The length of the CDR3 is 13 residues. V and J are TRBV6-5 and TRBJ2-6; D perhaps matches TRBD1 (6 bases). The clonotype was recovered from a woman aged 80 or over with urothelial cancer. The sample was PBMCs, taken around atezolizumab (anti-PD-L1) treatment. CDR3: CATTGNWANVLTF. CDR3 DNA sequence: TGTGCCACCACAGGGAACTGGGCCAACGTCCTGACTTTC.